This T cell receptor (beta chain) was profiled in a study of cytomegalovirus exposure and HLA in healthy donors (dated by TCRdb to the late 2010s). In the study overall: A later analysis indicated that the 120 or so validation repertoires were generated on the platform also employed for the approximately 700 repertoires of the first cohort. In addition to the first cohort of about 650 subjects, a separate validation cohort of approximately 110 different subjects was used. The study was designed to test whether signatures of past pathogen exposure could be identified by cataloging public T cell receptors. To predict cytomegalovirus infection status, the study brought together high-throughput TCR immunosequencing, statistical association of individual TCRs with disease status, and machine learning. Broader findings and caveats from the paper: The classifier was reported to diagnose cytomegalovirus status with high specificity and sensitivity in both the original cohort and the validation cohort. The authors suggested that the approach could potentially be generalized to other disease states and immunological phenotypes. The validation cohort had no HLA typing available for a later analysis, so co-occurrence within that cohort was assessed over all 110 or so repertoires. Three of the identified cytomegalovirus-associated TCR beta chains were confirmed in vitro to be specific for cytomegalovirus antigens. In a later analysis, TCRs clustered in the first cohort were found to also tend to co-occur in the 100 to 150 validation repertoires, with approximately 95% of cluster scores above 0. A total of roughly 160 TCR beta chains were listed by the study as associated with cytomegalovirus. Most TCR sequences were seen in very few donors, while some public TCRs were found in many individuals.

The receptor library was made with the immunoSEQ multiplex PCR assay. The original methods were these. A statistical classification framework was built to diagnose cytomegalovirus status from the catalog of TCR beta chain sequences. TCRdb took over this immuneACCESS table, retaining in-frame rearrangements with V and J assigned. Such tables are incomplete; in checked studies, under half of the missing clones stem from an unresolved V gene, and the remainder is unexplained. V and J calls and clone size are those listed in that table; D and trimming were worked out from the DNA. For this sample the table gives roughly 50,000 clones, of which roughly nine tenths were detected only once. The top ten clones comprise about 0.95% of the sample. Turning to this clone: Its antigen has not been determined. The input lacks base qualities; no much larger clone sits a single base away.

The donors belonged to the validation cohort of over a hundred subjects, which was separate from the roughly 700-subject first cohort. CDR1 and CDR2 are read off the germline V gene (reference sequence) as GTSNPN and SVGIG. Inclusive of the bounding cysteine and phenylalanine, the CDR3 is 15 residues long. This entry keeps only the CDR3 DNA: 45 bases, framed from base 1. Germline trimming: 4 bases from V, 2 bases from J; junction bases outside gene matches: 10. This chain is built from TRBV30 and TRBJ2-7, with 8 bases in between that match TRBD2. The receptor was derived from a man between 18 and 35 years old in good health and CMV-seronegative. Sequenced: PBMCs. Here is the DNA: TGTGCCTGGATCGGACGGGGGGGCGCCCCCTACGAGCAGTACTTC. This translates into CAWIGRGGAPYEQYF.